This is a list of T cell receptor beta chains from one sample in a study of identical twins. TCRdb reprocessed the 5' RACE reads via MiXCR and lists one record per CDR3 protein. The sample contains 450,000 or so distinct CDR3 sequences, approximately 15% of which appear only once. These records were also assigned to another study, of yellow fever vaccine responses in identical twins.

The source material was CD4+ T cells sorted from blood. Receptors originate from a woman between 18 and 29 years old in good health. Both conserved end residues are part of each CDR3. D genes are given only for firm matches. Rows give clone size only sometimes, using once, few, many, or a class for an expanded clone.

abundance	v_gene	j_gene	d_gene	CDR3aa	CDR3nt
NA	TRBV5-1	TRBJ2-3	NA	CASQGWGDTQYF	TGCGCCAGCCAGGGTTGGGGTGATACGCAGTATTTT
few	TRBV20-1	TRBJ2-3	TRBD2	CSARLAGADTQYF	TGCAGTGCTAGACTAGCGGGAGCAGATACGCAGTATTTT
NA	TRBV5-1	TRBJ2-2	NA	CASSLEGRGNTGELFF	TGCGCCAGCAGCTTGGAAGGGCGGGGGAACACCGGGGAGCTGTTTTTT
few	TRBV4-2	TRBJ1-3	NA	CASSGGFGNTIYF	TGTGCCAGCAGTGGGGGGTTTGGAAACACCATATATTTT
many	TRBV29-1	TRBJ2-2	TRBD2	CSVGMAGGNTGELFF	TGCAGCGTTGGGATGGCGGGAGGAAACACCGGGGAGCTGTTTTTT
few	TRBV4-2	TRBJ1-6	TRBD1	CASSQGQGAGSPLHF	TGTGCCAGCAGCCAAGGACAGGGGGCAGGATCACCCCTCCACTTT
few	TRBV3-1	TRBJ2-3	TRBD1	CASSQGPGTGSQYF	TGTGCCAGCAGCCAGGGACCCGGGACAGGGTCGCAGTATTTT
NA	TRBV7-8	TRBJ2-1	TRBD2	CASSLRRLAGSYNEQFF	TGTGCCAGCAGCTTACGGAGACTAGCGGGGTCCTACAATGAGCAGTTCTTC
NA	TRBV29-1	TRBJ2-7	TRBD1	CSARQGEYEQYF	TGCAGCGCCCGACAGGGAGAATACGAGCAGTACTTC
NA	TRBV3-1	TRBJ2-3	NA	CASSHRLSSDTQYF	TGTGCCAGCAGCCACCGACTATCCTCAGATACGCAGTATTTT
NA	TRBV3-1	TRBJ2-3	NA	CASSQDISGKDTQYF	TGTGCCAGCAGCCAAGATATTAGCGGCAAAGATACGCAGTATTTT
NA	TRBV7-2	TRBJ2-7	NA	CASSLTTTGEQYF	TGTGCCAGCAGCTTAACTACTACAGGCGAGCAGTACTTC
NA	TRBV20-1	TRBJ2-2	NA	CSARPSLNTGELFF	TGCAGTGCCCGGCCCTCTCTAAACACCGGGGAGCTGTTTTTT
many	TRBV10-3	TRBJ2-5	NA	CAISEGVDGETQYF	TGTGCCATCAGTGAAGGCGTAGACGGGGAGACCCAGTACTTC
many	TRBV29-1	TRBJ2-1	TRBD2	CSVVRTTSGLSYNEQFF	TGCAGCGTTGTACGGACTACTAGCGGGCTCTCCTACAATGAGCAGTTCTTC
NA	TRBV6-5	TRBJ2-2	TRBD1	CASSYGDRRSNTGELFF	TGTGCCAGCAGTTACGGGGACAGGAGGTCGAACACCGGGGAGCTGTTTTTT
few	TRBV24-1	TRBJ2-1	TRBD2	CATSSTSAEGEQFF	TGTGCCACCAGTTCCACTAGCGCCGAGGGGGAGCAGTTCTTC
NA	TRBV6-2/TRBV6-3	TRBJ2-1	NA	CASSSLVNEQFF	TGTGCCAGCAGTTCCCTAGTAAATGAGCAGTTCTTC
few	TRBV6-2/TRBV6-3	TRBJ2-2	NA	CASSQDSYGELFF	TGTGCCAGCAGTCAGGACAGTTACGGGGAGCTGTTTTTT
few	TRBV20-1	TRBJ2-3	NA	CSARRRGPPDTQYF	TGCAGTGCCAGACGGCGGGGGCCCCCAGATACGCAGTATTTT
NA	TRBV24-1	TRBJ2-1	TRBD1	CATSDLSPGTGNEQFF	TGTGCCACCAGTGATTTGAGTCCCGGGACAGGGAATGAGCAGTTCTTC
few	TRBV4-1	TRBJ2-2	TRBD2	CASSQEGSGTSGRTGELFF	TGCGCCAGCAGCCAAGAAGGGTCGGGGACTAGCGGGAGGACCGGGGAGCTGTTTTTT
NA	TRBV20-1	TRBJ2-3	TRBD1	CSARRTGRTDTQYF	TGCAGTGCGAGGCGGACAGGGCGCACAGATACGCAGTATTTT
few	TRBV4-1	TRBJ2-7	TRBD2	CASSQDPALAGDSSSYEQYF	TGCGCCAGCAGCCAAGATCCCGCCCTAGCGGGTGATTCTAGCTCCTACGAGCAGTACTTC
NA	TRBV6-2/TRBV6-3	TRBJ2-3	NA	CASSYNPDTQYF	TGTGCCAGCAGTTACAACCCAGATACGCAGTATTTT
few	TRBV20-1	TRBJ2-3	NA	CSPIVPRGPGTDTQYF	TGCAGCCCTATAGTCCCTAGAGGACCCGGCACAGATACGCAGTATTTT
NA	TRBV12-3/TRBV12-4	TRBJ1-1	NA	CASSFRARANTEAFF	TGTGCCAGCAGTTTCAGGGCCAGGGCGAACACTGAAGCTTTCTTT
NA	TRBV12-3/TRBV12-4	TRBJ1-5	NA	CASSFLGGVGLNQPQHF	TGTGCCAGCAGTTTTTTAGGGGGGGTCGGTCTCAATCAGCCCCAGCATTTT
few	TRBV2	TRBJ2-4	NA	CASKALLLAKNIQYF	TGTGCCAGCAAGGCATTACTACTAGCCAAAAACATTCAGTACTTC
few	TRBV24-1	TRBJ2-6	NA	CATSSGANVLTF	TGTGCCACCAGTTCCGGGGCCAACGTCCTGACTTTC
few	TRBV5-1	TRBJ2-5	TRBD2	CASSQQSSGGETQYF	TGCGCCAGCAGCCAACAGTCTAGCGGTGGAGAGACCCAGTACTTC
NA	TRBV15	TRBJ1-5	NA	CATSTGVPNQPQHF	TGTGCCACCAGCACCGGGGTCCCCAATCAGCCCCAGCATTTT
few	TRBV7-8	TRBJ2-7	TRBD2	CASSRTSGRAPYEQYF	TGTGCCAGCAGCCGGACTAGCGGGAGGGCGCCCTACGAGCAGTACTTC
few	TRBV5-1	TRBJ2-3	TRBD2	CASTLVSAGGIDTQYF	TGCGCCAGCACCCTCGTGTCGGCGGGAGGAATCGATACGCAGTATTTT
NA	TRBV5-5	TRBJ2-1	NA	CASSHPYNEQFF	TGTGCCAGCAGCCACCCCTACAATGAGCAGTTCTTC
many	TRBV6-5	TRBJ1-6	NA	CASSYSSGGAYNSPLHF	TGTGCCAGCAGTTACTCGTCGGGGGGGGCCTATAATTCACCCCTCCACTTT
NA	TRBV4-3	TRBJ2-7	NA	CASSQGKDHLQYF	TGCGCCAGCAGCCAAGGAAAGGATCACCTTCAGTACTTC
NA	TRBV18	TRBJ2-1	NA	CASSGGTGLADNEQFF	TGTGCCAGCTCGGGAGGAACAGGGCTCGCCGACAATGAGCAGTTCTTC
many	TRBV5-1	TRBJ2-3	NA	CASSLGRAGDTQYF	TGCGCCAGCAGCTTGGGCAGGGCGGGAGATACGCAGTATTTT
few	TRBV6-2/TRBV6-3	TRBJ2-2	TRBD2	CASSYPTGGSTGELFF	TGTGCCAGCAGTTACCCGACGGGAGGGAGCACCGGGGAGCTGTTTTTT
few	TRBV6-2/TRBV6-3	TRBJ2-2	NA	CAGKGQTNTGELFF	TGTGCCGGAAAAGGACAAACGAACACCGGGGAGCTGTTTTTT
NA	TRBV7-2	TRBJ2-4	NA	CASSLSLGVTKNIQYF	TGTGCCAGCAGCTTAAGTTTGGGGGTAACCAAAAACATTCAGTACTTC
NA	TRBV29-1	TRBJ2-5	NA	CSGGGAQGGIRETQYF	TGCAGCGGAGGGGGGGCCCAGGGAGGCATCCGGGAGACCCAGTACTTC
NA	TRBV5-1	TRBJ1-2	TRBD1	CASSSGDSWGYTF	TGCGCCAGCAGCTCCGGGGACAGCTGGGGCTACACCTTC
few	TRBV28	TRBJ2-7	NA	CASSSFPYEQYF	TGTGCCAGCAGTTCCTTTCCCTACGAGCAGTACTTC
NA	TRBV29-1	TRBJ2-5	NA	CSVGDAAQETQYF	TGCAGCGTGGGGGACGCGGCCCAAGAGACCCAGTACTTC
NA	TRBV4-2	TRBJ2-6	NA	CASSQVGGSSGANVLTF	TGTGCCAGCAGCCAAGTTGGGGGTAGCTCTGGGGCCAACGTCCTGACTTTC
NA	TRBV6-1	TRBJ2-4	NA	CASRGQLKGNPIQYF	TGTGCCAGCAGGGGACAACTCAAAGGAAACCCAATTCAGTACTTC
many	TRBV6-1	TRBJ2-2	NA	CASRGGRKSTGELFF	TGTGCCAGCAGAGGAGGACGGAAAAGCACCGGGGAGCTGTTTTTT
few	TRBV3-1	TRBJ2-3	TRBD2	CASSQEFGGEQYF	TGTGCCAGCAGCCAAGAATTCGGGGGGGAGCAGTATTTT
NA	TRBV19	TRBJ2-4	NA	CASSIEEGLGPVAIQYF	TGTGCCAGTAGTATAGAGGAGGGGCTGGGTCCAGTTGCCATTCAGTACTTC
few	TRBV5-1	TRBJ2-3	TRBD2	CASSSRLAEISTDTQYF	TGCGCCAGCAGCTCCCGACTAGCGGAGATTAGCACAGATACGCAGTATTTT
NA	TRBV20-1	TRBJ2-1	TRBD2	CSAAGGYNEQFF	TGCAGTGCGGCGGGGGGCTACAATGAGCAGTTCTTC
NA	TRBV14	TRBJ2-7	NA	CASSLKSGTLAYEQYF	TGTGCCAGCAGCCTGAAGTCCGGGACTCTCGCCTACGAGCAGTACTTC
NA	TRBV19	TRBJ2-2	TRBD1	CASSRTGRPELFF	TGTGCCAGTAGTCGGACAGGCCGGCCGGAGCTGTTTTTT
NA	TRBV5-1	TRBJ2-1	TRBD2	CASSLKPSGDNEQFF	TGCGCCAGCAGCTTGAAGCCTAGCGGGGACAATGAGCAGTTCTTC
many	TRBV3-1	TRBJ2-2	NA	CASSPFGENTGELFF	TGTGCCAGCAGCCCCTTTGGGGAGAACACCGGGGAGCTGTTTTTT
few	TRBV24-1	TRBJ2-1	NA	CATSDFRDHNEQFF	TGTGCCACCAGTGATTTTCGGGACCACAATGAGCAGTTCTTC
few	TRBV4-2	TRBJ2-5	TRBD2	CASSHSGSGGEETQYF	TGTGCCAGCAGCCACTCCGGTAGCGGGGGGGAGGAGACCCAGTACTTC